The text below deals with one T cell receptor beta chain. Its antigen is not known. The CDR3 has 17 amino acids. Deletions cut 5 bases from V and 1 base from J, with 18 bases between. Germline assignment: CDR1 SEHNR and CDR2 FQNEAQ (reference sequence). This entry belongs to a study of T cell responses to AZD1222 COVID-19 vaccine. General study points: Seropositive at baseline were only a handful of AZD1222 recipients.

Assay used: immunoSEQ multiplex PCR; TCRdb lists only in-frame clones, some missing. The sample records about 97,000 clones, roughly 88% being singletons. Sequenced material: peripheral blood, taken on day 0 of AZD1222 vaccination. This sequence originates from an adult in good health. V usage is TRBV7-9 and J usage is TRBJ2-1, with D perhaps matching TRBD1 or TRBD2 (5 bases each). The CDR3 DNA reads as TGTGCCAGCAGCCCGCCCGAACTGGGGGTTTCCTACAATGAGCAGTTCTTC. Amino acids: CASSPPELGVSYNEQFF.